The clone carrying this TCR beta chain was counted once. Its matching antigen is unknown. This entry is derived from a study of cytomegalovirus exposure and HLA in healthy donors. Study-level findings and limits: The records held CMV serostatus as the only immune exposure information. V- and J-gene trimming of TCR beta was linked (in a later analysis) to a missense DCLRE1C variant. By a later analysis, the bulk of CMV-associated TCR beta chains appeared HLA-restricted.

Germline V gene lookup returns CDR1 LGHNT and CDR2 FRNRAP. This CDR3 region has 15 residues. Trimming cost V 4 bases and J 3 bases; bases outside gene matches: 6. In nominal health when sampled, donors likely had unrecorded immune exposures nonetheless. With 60 Vbeta and 13 Jbeta primers, the PCR was carried out. Profiled with immunoSEQ multiplex PCR; TCRdb holds only in-frame clones, not every one. Altogether 130,000 or so clones are present, approximately 82% being singletons, with the ten largest covering 2.5% to 3%. The chain uses TRBV12-5 and TRBJ1-1; the match to TRBD1 covers 9 bases. The sample comprised PBMCs. This receptor was identified in a woman aged 18-30 years in good health and CMV-seropositive. The CDR3 sequence is CASGYRGRQDTEAFF. In DNA form, the CDR3 reads TGTGCTAGTGGTTACAGGGGGCGCCAGGACACTGAAGCTTTCTTT.